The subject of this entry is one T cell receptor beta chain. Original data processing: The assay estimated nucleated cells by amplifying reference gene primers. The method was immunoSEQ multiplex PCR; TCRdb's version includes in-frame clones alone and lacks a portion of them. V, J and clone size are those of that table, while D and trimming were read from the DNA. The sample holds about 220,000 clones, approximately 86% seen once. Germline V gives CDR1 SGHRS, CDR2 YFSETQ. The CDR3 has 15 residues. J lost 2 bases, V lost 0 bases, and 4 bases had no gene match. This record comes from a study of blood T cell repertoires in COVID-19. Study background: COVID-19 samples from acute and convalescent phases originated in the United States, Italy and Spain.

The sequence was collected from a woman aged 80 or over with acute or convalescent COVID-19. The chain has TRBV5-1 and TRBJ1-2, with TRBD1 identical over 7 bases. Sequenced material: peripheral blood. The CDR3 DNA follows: TGCGCCAGCAGCTTGGCCGGGACAGAGAACTATGGCTACACCTTC. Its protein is CASSLAGTENYGYTF.